The clone carrying this T cell receptor (beta chain) has just one count. Its target is not known. The germline gives CDR1 MNHEY, CDR2 SVGEGT. CDR3 length: 12 amino acids. The V gene lost 2 bases and the J gene lost 5 bases, with 7 bases spanning the gap. The data were produced by immunoSEQ multiplex PCR, yet TCRdb's version contains in-frame clones alone and is incomplete. Of approximately 80,000 clones listed, approximately 83% were seen once; the top ten hold 9% to 14%. Some second doses came at about 4 weeks and others at about 12 weeks; these were pooled. This sample was taken from a study of T cell responses to AZD1222 COVID-19 vaccine. General study results and limits: Seropositive AZD1222 recipients at baseline numbered only five or six. Spike-specific TCR breadth and depth rose after two AZD1222 doses. Donors in the cohort were predominantly white British and more often female, and clonal diversity was possibly underestimated.

The sample in question was peripheral blood, obtained 28 days after the second AZD1222 dose. This clonotype originated in an adult who received the AZD1222 COVID-19 vaccine. This sequence joins TRBV6-2 or TRBV6-3 and TRBJ2-7; weak D call: TRBD2 (5 bases). CDR3 sequence (DNA): TGTGCCAGCAGTTACGGGAGTAACGAGCAGTACTTC. Protein product: CASSYGSNEQYF.